This TCR beta chain emerged from a study of blood T cell repertoires in COVID-19. As for the study in general: Researchers got acute and convalescent COVID-19 samples from the United States, Italy and Spain.

V shed 1 base, J shed 7 bases, and the junction held 7 bases outside the gene matches. CDR1 is SGHTA and CDR2 is FQGNSA in the germline V gene. The CDR3 is made up of 15 amino acids. This clone has only a few counts. In the original processing: Reference gene primer amplification yielded estimated nucleated cell counts. This table comes from immunoSEQ multiplex PCR, and its TCRdb copy is limited to in-frame clones, with some not included. Clonal size and the V and J genes are those of that table, whereas D and trimming came from the DNA. Here the sample spans about 220,000 clones, approximately 80% being singletons.

The genes are TRBV7-2 and TRBJ1-5, with 7 bases lining up with TRBD1. The receptor was derived from a man aged 30 to 45 with active or convalescent COVID-19. The sample was peripheral blood. The CDR3 coding sequence is TGTGCCAGCAGCTTAGTACGGGACAGACGCCAGCCCCAGCATTTT. Translated: CASSLVRDRRQPQHF.